One and the same sample provided the 23 T cell receptor beta chains below, sequenced in a study of tumor-infiltrating lymphocytes in localized non-small cell lung cancer. Measured with immunoSEQ multiplex PCR; TCRdb has only the in-frame clones, and not every one. This sample has 7,000 to 8,000 clones, with 70% to 80% found just once. The sequenced sample consisted of uninvolved lung tissue not adjacent to the tumor. These receptors were taken from a human donor with non-small cell lung cancer.

This rearrangement joins TRBV28 to TRBJ2-7, with a tentative D call TRBD1 (6 bases). V shed 3 bases and J shed 2 bases, with 8 bases lying between them. This CDR3 spans 13 amino acids. The germline V gene has CDR1 MDHEN and CDR2 SYDVKM. The CDR3 protein is CASSLGATYEQYF. CDR3 DNA: TGTGCCAGCAGTTTGGGGGCTACCTACGAGCAGTACTTC.

The V and J genes are TRBV25-1 and TRBJ1-3; D is ambiguous. CDR3 length: 14 amino acids. Trimming took off 3 bases at V and 3 bases at J, with 9 bases between the two ends. Germline CDR1 reads MGHDK; CDR2 reads SYGVNS. The CDR3 DNA follows: TGTGCCAGCAGTGATTCCAGGAATGGAAACACCATATATTTT. Translated: CASSDSRNGNTIYF.

This rearrangement joins TRBV5-1 to TRBJ2-7, with D unclear. The V end lost 3 bases, the J end lost 4 bases, and 8 bases lay between the germline ends. Germline V gives CDR1 SGHRS, CDR2 YFSETQ. This CDR3 has 12 residues. The CDR3 bases are TGCGCCAGCAGCTCTCAGAGGTACGAGCAGTACTTC. Protein product: CASSSQRYEQYF. Full variable domain (rest looked up from reference TRBV5-1 and TRBJ2-7): KAGVTQTPRYLIKTRGQQVTLSCSPISGHRSVSWYQQTPGQGLQFLFEYFSETQRNKGNFPGRFSGRQFSNSRSEMNVSTLELGDSALYLCASSSQRYEQYFGPGTRLTVT.

The chain employs TRBV19 and TRBJ2-7; D assignment may be TRBD1 or TRBD2 (6 bases each). The CDR3 consists of 12 residues. V was pared by 6 bases and J by 3 bases, with 9 bases between. Germline CDR1 is LNHDA and CDR2 is SQIVND (reference sequence). This CDR3 reads CASSGGIYEQYF. The CDR3 nucleotides are TGTGCCAGTAGCGGGGGCATCTACGAGCAGTACTTC.

The CDR3 sequence: CASSDGTSGGHEQFF. The CDR3 DNA follows: TGTGCCAGCAGTGACGGGACTAGCGGGGGTCATGAGCAGTTCTTC. V and J are TRBV6-4 and TRBJ2-1, with 14 bases fitting TRBD2. The CDR3 covers 15 residues. J gave up 8 bases and V 2 bases, and 2 bases lay outside the gene matches. The germline gives CDR1 MRHNA, CDR2 SNTAGT.

This chain uses TRBV7-3 with TRBJ2-3, with 10 positions matching TRBD2. This CDR3 contains 17 residues. The germline CDR1 and CDR2 sequences are SGHTA and FQGTGA. The V segment lost 1 base and the J segment 5 bases; nucleotides outside the gene matches: 9. CDR3 in amino acids: CASSLNAAAGGLDTQYF. The CDR3 DNA is TGTGCCAGCAGCTTAAATGCGGCAGCGGGAGGGCTAGATACGCAGTATTTT.

This clone came up once. The chain uses TRBV6-1 and TRBJ1-2; D not resolved. Germline V gene sequence: CDR1 MNHNS, CDR2 SASEGT. The CDR3 spans 13 residues. Between the trimmed V and J ends, which lost 4 bases and 3 bases, there was a span of 9 bases. The DNA of the CDR3 is TGTGCCAGCAGTGGTGATACAGACTATGGCTACACCTTC. Translated: CASSGDTDYGYTF.

The chain joins TRBV15 to TRBJ2-3, with unresolved D. The CDR3 runs to 12 residues. Germline lookup yields CDR1 LNHNV and CDR2 YYDKDF (reference sequence). Trimming stripped 5 bases from V and 2 bases from J, with 5 bases between. The CDR3 region is CATSPSTDTQYF. The CDR3 bases are TGTGCCACCAGCCCTTCCACAGATACGCAGTATTTT.

The chain is built from TRBV7-6 and TRBJ2-1, with TRBD1 matching 12 bases. Losses at the gene ends were 0 bases for V and 10 bases for J; bases not matched to a gene: 16. The CDR3 extends over 19 amino acids. Germline assignment: CDR1 SGHVS and CDR2 FNYEAQ. CDR3 residues: CASSLAIPTGTGGIGEQFF. CDR3 DNA sequence: TGTGCCAGCAGCTTAGCGATTCCCACCGGGACAGGGGGCATAGGCGAGCAGTTCTTC.

The chain employs TRBV9 and TRBJ1-2, with 7 nucleotides matching TRBD1. Unmatched junction bases numbered 13, after V lost 8 bases and J lost 3 bases. CDR3 length: 15 amino acids. The germline CDR1 and CDR2 sequences are SGDLS and YYNGEE. CDR3 residues: CASSRGTEADYGYTF. As DNA, the CDR3 is TGTGCCAGTTCTAGGGGGACAGAAGCTGACTATGGCTACACCTTC.

This chain uses TRBV5-3 with TRBJ2-2; maybe TRBD1 (6 bases). TRBV5-3 is placed among ORFs of uncertain function. Deletions cut 3 bases from V and 6 bases from J, with 24 bases between. The CDR3 loop spans 18 amino acids. CDR3 in DNA: TGTGCCAGAAGCTCGCTACCCCCGTGGGGGCAAGAGGCCGGGGAGCTGTTTTTT. This encodes CARSSLPPWGQEAGELFF.

This chain links TRBV28 with TRBJ1-4; D is unclear. CDR1 is MDHEN, CDR2 SYDVKM, per germline. The CDR3 runs 14 residues. V was clipped by 2 bases and J by 0 bases, with 4 bases between them. CDR3 sequence: CASSLGATNEKLFF. The CDR3 nucleotides read TGTGCCAGCAGTTTAGGGGCAACTAATGAAAAACTGTTTTTT.

There are a few counts of this clone. A read error may account for a junction end that differs from germline. The rearrangement links TRBV6-4 to TRBJ1-2; no definite D call. The CDR3 runs to 10 residues. Germline V gene sequence: CDR1 MRHNA, CDR2 SNTAGT. DNA of the CDR3: TGTGCCAGCGTGGCACAGCGGTTAAACTTC. Amino acid sequence: CASVAQRLNF.

The chain couples TRBV29-1 to TRBJ2-5; D remains ambiguous. CDR1 SQVTM and CDR2 ANQGSEA come from the germline V gene. V was cut by 6 bases and J by 6 bases, with 11 bases left in between. The CDR3 is 11 amino acids. The CDR3: CSVLARQTQYF. The CDR3 bases are TGCAGCGTCTTGGCCAGGCAGACCCAGTACTTC.

This chain connects TRBV20-1 to TRBJ2-4; D not certain. There are 11 residues in the CDR3. Germline CDR1 and CDR2: DFQATT and SNEGSKA (reference sequence). Trimming left V 5 bases short and J 13 bases short, with 15 bases between. CDR3 loop: CSAEWSTRQYF. DNA for the CDR3: TGCAGTGCTGAATGGTCGACCCGACAGTACTTC.

The chain couples TRBV19 to TRBJ2-5; possible D gene TRBD1, 6 bases. The ends were cut back, 3 bases at V and 2 bases at J, with 13 bases in the middle. Germline CDR1 is LNHDA and CDR2 is SQIVND (reference sequence). The CDR3 has 15 amino acids. CDR3 bases: TGTGCCAGTAGTATCAGAACCGGACAGCAAGAGACCCAGTACTTC. Translation: CASSIRTGQQETQYF. The entire variable domain, with the rest obtained from reference TRBV19 and TRBJ2-5, is as follows: DGGITQSPKYLFRKEGQNVTLSCEQNLNHDAMYWYRQDPGQGLRLIYYSQIVNDFQKGDIAEGYSVSREKKESFPLTVTSAQKNPTAFYLCASSIRTGQQETQYFGPGTRLLVL.

This clone was counted between two and nine times. The V and J genes are TRBV6-1 and TRBJ1-4; 7 bases align to TRBD1. V dropped 6 bases and J dropped 5; count of bases not matched to a gene: 9. The CDR3 covers 15 residues. Germline assignment: CDR1 MNHNS and CDR2 SASEGT. The CDR3 DNA reads as TGTGCCAGCAGCCTTAGGGCAGGGGGAAATGAAAAACTGTTTTTT. The encoded protein is CASSLRAGGNEKLFF.

The chain uses TRBV5-1 and TRBJ1-4; 12 nucleotides align to TRBD1. Germline loops: CDR1 SGHRS, CDR2 YFSETQ. The CDR3 totals 15 residues. Trimming took 6 bases from V and 8 from J; bases not matched to a gene: 8. The chain's CDR3 is CASTLGTGGREKLFF. The CDR3 DNA reads TGCGCCAGCACTCTCGGGACAGGGGGCAGGGAAAAACTGTTTTTT.

This clone was seen once. The V call is TRBV30, the J call TRBJ2-3; D remains unclear. V dropped 4 bases and J dropped 0 bases, with 11 bases sitting between them. From germline, CDR1 is GTSNPN and CDR2 SVGIG (reference sequence). The length of the CDR3 is 14 residues. In DNA form, the CDR3 reads TGTGCCTGGACGACGGATTCTAGCACAGATACGCAGTATTTT. It codes for CAWTTDSSTDTQYF. Looking up the rest from reference TRBV30 and TRBJ2-3 gives the full variable domain: SQTIHQWPATLVQPVGSPLSLECTVEGTSNPNLYWYRQAAGRGLQLLFYSVGIGQISSEVPQNLSASRPQDRQFILSSKKLLLSDSGFYLCAWTTDSSTDTQYFGPGTRLTVL.

This clone was recorded once. The chain uses TRBV9 and TRBJ2-5; TRBD2 matches at 11 bases. The CDR3 covers 15 residues. Trimming took 3 bases from V and 2 from J; bases not matched to a gene: 3. Germline V gene data show CDR1 as SGDLS and CDR2 as YYNGEE. CDR3 sequence reads: CASSALAGAQETQYF. The CDR3 DNA reads TGTGCCAGCAGCGCACTAGCGGGGGCACAAGAGACCCAGTACTTC.

The chain has TRBV29-1 and TRBJ2-3; 9 positions agree with TRBD2. Per the germline V gene, CDR1 is SQVTM and CDR2 is ANQGSEA. This CDR3 is 14 amino acids long. The V gene end was trimmed by 6 bases and the J gene end by 8 bases; junction bases not matched to a gene: 12. CDR3: CSVEASGAKGTQYF. CDR3 DNA: TGCAGCGTCGAGGCTAGCGGGGCCAAAGGTACGCAGTATTTT.

The chain combines TRBV5-1 with TRBJ2-3; 8 bases match TRBD2. CDR3 size: 16 residues. Germline V gene lookup returns CDR1 SGHRS and CDR2 YFSETQ. After removal of 0 bases from V and 0 bases from J, the junction contained 3 bases not matched to a gene. DNA for the CDR3: TGCGCCAGCAGCTTGGGACTAGCGATGAGCACAGATACGCAGTATTTT. Translated, it gives CASSLGLAMSTDTQYF.

The rearrangement joins TRBV6-4 to TRBJ2-3, with D possibly matching TRBD1 (5 bases). V lost 4 bases and J 1 base, leaving 9 bases between the germline ends. The CDR3 contains 14 residues. Per germline, CDR1 MRHNA and CDR2 SNTAGT. Here the CDR3 reads CASSGVGGTDTQYF. The CDR3 nucleotides read TGTGCCAGCAGTGGAGTAGGGGGCACAGATACGCAGTATTTT.